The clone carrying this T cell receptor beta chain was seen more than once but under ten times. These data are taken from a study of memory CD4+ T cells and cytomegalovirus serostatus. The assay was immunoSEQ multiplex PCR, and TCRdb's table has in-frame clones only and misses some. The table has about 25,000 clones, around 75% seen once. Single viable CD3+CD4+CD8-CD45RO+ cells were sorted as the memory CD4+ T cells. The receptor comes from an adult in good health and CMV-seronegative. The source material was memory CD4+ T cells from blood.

The CDR3 DNA is TGTGCCAGCAGCGTAACGACAGGGGGAAACACTGAAGCTTTCTTT. Amino acid sequence: CASSVTTGGNTEAFF. V usage is TRBV9 and J usage is TRBJ1-1; TRBD1 aligns across 9 bases. This CDR3 comprises 15 residues. Germline CDR1 SGDLS, CDR2 YYNGEE. The V segment lost 1 base and the J segment 2 bases; nucleotides outside the gene matches: 3.